A single sample gave rise to the 15 T cell receptor beta chains below, sequenced in a study of OX40 agonist ivuxolimab in advanced cancers. Some clones are missing from TCRdb's copy, which holds only in-frame ones; the method was immunoSEQ multiplex PCR. This table has almost 80,000 clones, about nine tenths appearing once. Sample: CD4+ or CD8+ T cells sorted from blood, taken in a trial of the OX40 agonist ivuxolimab. The receptors were sampled from an adult with an advanced solid tumor such as melanoma, head and neck, liver or kidney cancer.

This clone came up once. The chain has TRBV5-1 and TRBJ2-3, with a tentative D call TRBD1 (5 bases). The CDR3 has 19 amino acids. Trimming took off 2 bases at V and 0 bases at J, with 22 bases between the two ends. CDR1 is SGHRS and CDR2 is YFSETQ in the germline V gene. The CDR3 sequence: CASSFWGRISSTSTDTQYF. For the CDR3, the DNA is TGCGCCAGCAGCTTCTGGGGCAGGATTTCCTCAACTAGCACAGATACGCAGTATTTT.

The J gene is TRBJ1-4, the V gene TRBV6-1; D is unclear. V was clipped by 6 bases and J by 0 bases, with 11 bases between them. The CDR3 is made up of 15 amino acids. Per germline, CDR1 MNHNS and CDR2 SASEGT. The CDR3 DNA follows: TGTGCCAGCAGCCCTCGGGAGGCAACTAATGAAAAACTGTTTTTT. It yields the protein CASSPREATNEKLFF.

The chain uses TRBV20-1 and TRBJ2-3; D is unclear. There are 11 residues in the CDR3. Germline loops: CDR1 DFQATT, CDR2 SNEGSKA (reference sequence). V lost 8 bases and J lost 2, with 8 bases in between. As DNA, the CDR3 is TGCAGTTCGACGTCCACAGATACGCAGTATTTT. It specifies CSSTSTDTQYF.

The chain combines TRBV7-8 with TRBJ2-1; D is undetermined. Germline lookup yields CDR1 SGHVS and CDR2 FQNEAQ. Trimming left V 2 bases short and J 8 bases short, with 13 bases between. The CDR3 extends over 14 amino acids. CDR3 in amino acids: CASSLRVAGDEQFF. The CDR3 coding sequence is TGTGCCAGCAGCTTAAGGGTAGCCGGCGATGAGCAGTTCTTC.

The chain links TRBV4-1 to TRBJ2-1; D gene uncertain. The germline V gene encodes CDR1 MGHRA and CDR2 YSYEKL. V dropped 2 bases and J dropped 0 bases, with 11 bases sitting between them. The CDR3 loop spans 16 amino acids. CDR3 sequence: CASSQLIPSSYNEQFF. DNA for the CDR3: TGCGCCAGCAGCCAATTAATCCCTAGCTCCTACAATGAGCAGTTCTTC.

This chain joins TRBV2 and TRBJ1-1; 8 positions agree with TRBD1. Germline V gene sequence: CDR1 SNHLY, CDR2 FYNNEI. The CDR3 is 13 residues long. V was pared by 10 bases and J by 2 bases, with 6 bases of the junction left unmatched. DNA for the CDR3: TGTGCCACCCAGGGACAGGTAAACACTGAAGCTTTCTTT. Amino acids: CATQGQVNTEAFF.

The genes are TRBV5-1 and TRBJ1-2; D might be TRBD1 (5 bases). There are 15 residues in the CDR3. The germline V gene has CDR1 SGHRS and CDR2 YFSETQ. Trimming stripped 1 base from V and 3 bases from J, with 13 bases between. The CDR3 here is CASSLIEGGDYGYTF. As DNA, the CDR3 is TGCGCCAGCAGCTTGATTGAAGGAGGGGACTATGGCTACACCTTC.

This clone was found once. The chain links TRBV2 to TRBJ2-7; D unresolved. The CDR3 loop spans 13 amino acids. V was clipped by 6 bases and J by 4 bases, with 13 bases between them. Germline CDR1 SNHLY, CDR2 FYNNEI. Here the CDR3 reads CASSKDGKYEQYF. The CDR3 DNA reads TGTGCCAGCAGCAAGGACGGAAAATACGAGCAGTACTTC.

The V call is TRBV19, the J call TRBJ1-1, with D possibly being TRBD1 (6 bases). Germline loops: CDR1 LNHDA, CDR2 SQIVND (reference sequence). The CDR3 has 18 residues. V lost 3 bases and J lost 4, with 24 bases in between. CDR3 amino acids: CASSIGGRQGKLFTEAFF. Here the CDR3 DNA reads TGTGCCAGTAGTATTGGGGGGAGGCAGGGGAAGCTTTTCACTGAAGCTTTCTTT. The full variable domain, rest sourced from reference TRBV19 and TRBJ1-1, is DGGITQSPKYLFRKEGQNVTLSCEQNLNHDAMYWYRQDPGQGLRLIYYSQIVNDFQKGDIAEGYSVSREKKESFPLTVTSAQKNPTAFYLCASSIGGRQGKLFTEAFFGQGTRLTVV.

This sequence joins TRBV6-5 and TRBJ2-3; TRBD1 might be the D (5 bases). The CDR3 extends over 13 amino acids. CDR1 and CDR2 from the germline V gene are MNHEY and SVGAGI. V gave up 8 bases and J gave up 2 bases, with 11 bases separating them. The CDR3 loop reads CASRVGATDTQYF. DNA of the CDR3: TGTGCCAGCCGGGTAGGGGCCACAGATACGCAGTATTTT.

This clone was seen a single time. This chain uses TRBV4-1 with TRBJ1-6; weak D call: TRBD1 (6 bases). Germline V gives CDR1 MGHRA, CDR2 YSYEKL. V was clipped by 1 base and J by 5 bases, with 9 bases between them. The CDR3 totals 15 residues. The CDR3 region is CASSQGTVDNSPLHF. In DNA, the CDR3 is TGCGCCAGCAGCCAAGGGACAGTGGATAATTCACCCCTCCACTTT.

This chain uses TRBV15 with TRBJ2-1; tentatively, D is TRBD2 (5 bases). This CDR3 comprises 18 residues. Germline lookup yields CDR1 LNHNV and CDR2 YYDKDF (reference sequence). Trimming stripped 3 bases from V and 9 bases from J, with 27 bases between. The chain's CDR3 is CATSSPTLGPMSRGEQFF. CDR3 coding DNA: TGTGCCACCAGCAGCCCCACTCTCGGGCCCATGAGCCGGGGTGAGCAGTTCTTC.

The V and J genes are TRBV18 and TRBJ2-1; the D gene is possibly TRBD1 (6 bases). Trimming removed 0 bases at V and 4 bases at J, with 13 bases between. The CDR3 spans 16 residues. Germline V gene lookup returns CDR1 KGHSH and CDR2 LQKENI. CDR3 amino acids: CASSPPVTGFYNEQFF. The CDR3 DNA sequence: TGTGCCAGCTCACCACCTGTAACAGGGTTTTACAATGAGCAGTTCTTC.

This sequence joins TRBV28 and TRBJ2-7; TRBD2 aligns across 7 bases. The length of the CDR3 is 14 residues. The J segment lost 7 bases and the V segment lost 2 bases, leaving 8 bases of the junction unmatched. The germline CDR1 and CDR2 sequences are MDHEN and SYDVKM. The DNA for the CDR3 is TGTGCCAGCAGTTTAGGGAGGGCCGGACGGGAGCAGTACTTC. Translating it yields CASSLGRAGREQYF.

J is TRBJ2-2 and V is TRBV7-3, with TRBD2 identical over 9 bases. V shed 2 bases, J shed 7 bases, and the junction held 8 bases outside the gene matches. The CDR3 has 16 residues. Germline V gives CDR1 SGHTA, CDR2 FQGTGA. CDR3 nucleotide sequence: TGTGCCAGCAGCTTAGTAGCGGGAGCGGTCGTCGGGGAGCTGTTTTTT. Its translation is CASSLVAGAVVGELFF.